This T cell receptor beta chain came from a study of OX40 agonist ivuxolimab in advanced cancers. For the study at large: While on treatment, patients had intravenous ivuxolimab at 0.01 to 10 mg/kg every 2 weeks. Enrolled patients in dose escalation had cancers that were hepatocellular carcinoma, melanoma, renal cell or head and neck cancer.

CDR1 and CDR2 (germline): MNHNS, SASEGT. Trimming removed 6 bases at V and 5 bases at J, with 11 bases between. The CDR3 sequence is 12 residues long. Only in-frame clones appear in the TCRdb table, and some are missing; sequencing was by immunoSEQ multiplex PCR. The sample records about 61,000 clones, roughly 90% being singletons. The clonotype originates from an adult with an advanced solid tumor such as melanoma, head and neck, liver or kidney cancer. The sequencing used CD4+ or CD8+ T cells sorted from blood, collected in a trial of the OX40 agonist ivuxolimab. The chain is built from TRBV6-1 and TRBJ2-7, with D possibly TRBD2 on 7 matching bases. CDR3 protein: CASSGGPHEQYF. The DNA for the CDR3 is TGTGCCAGCAGCGGGGGGCCCCACGAGCAGTACTTC.